The 21 T cell receptor beta chains below come from one sample, sequenced in a study of T-cell reconstitution after alpha-beta-depleted transplantation in children (dated by TCRdb to about 2016). According to the study, the label for this sample's treatment or condition signals: allogeneic hematopoietic cell transplantation with graft depleted of TCRalphabeta T cells and CD19 B cells. Library method: PCR. This sample was sequenced with an Illumina HiSeq 2500. Molecular barcoding was employed in the preparation of TCR libraries, with unique molecular identifiers being used to normalize TCRbeta repertoire quantification. TCRdb cleaned the public reads at Q25 with fastp, built clones with MiXCR and kept in-frame beta chains. Records with the same CDR3 protein are collapsed into one entry carrying the most frequent genes and DNA. Within this sample are 600,000 to 700,000 distinct CDR3 sequences, with over 10% of them counted one time only. Around 0.79% of the sample is held by the ten biggest clonotypes.

Sequenced here: PBMCs, sampled before TCRalphabeta/CD19-depleted stem cell transplant. The receptor source for this set is a girl aged 2 to 9 with congenital amegakaryocytic thrombocytopenia, due to receive a stem cell transplant.

This clonotype was detected only a few times. The V and J genes are TRBV5-1 and TRBJ2-7; 9 bases fit TRBD1. This CDR3 comprises 16 residues. V lost 4 bases to trimming and J lost 3 bases; unmatched junction nucleotides: 11. The germline gives CDR1 SGHRS, CDR2 YFSETQ. CDR3 in amino acids: CASSTLPGQGFYEQYF. As DNA, the CDR3 is TGCGCCAGCAGCACGCTCCCGGGACAGGGCTTCTACGAGCAGTACTTC. Filled out from reference TRBV5-1 and TRBJ2-7, the complete variable domain reads KAGVTQTPRYLIKTRGQQVTLSCSPISGHRSVSWYQQTPGQGLQFLFEYFSETQRNKGNFPGRFSGRQFSNSRSEMNVSTLELGDSALYLCASSTLPGQGFYEQYFGPGTRLTVT.

This clonotype has a handful of counts. V is TRBV9 and J is TRBJ1-1, with D perhaps TRBD1 (6 bases). With 1 base removed from V and 5 bases from J, the gap between germline ends came to 12 bases. Germline lookup yields CDR1 SGDLS and CDR2 YYNGEE. The CDR3 is made up of 14 amino acids. CDR3 DNA sequence: TGTGCCAGCAGCGTACTACAGGGTGGTACTGAAGCTTTCTTT. Protein product: CASSVLQGGTEAFF.

This clonotype was detected many times. The chain carries TRBV20-1 and TRBJ2-7; 10 bases agree with TRBD2. V shed 6 bases, J shed 7 bases, and the junction held 9 bases outside the gene matches. CDR1 is DFQATT and CDR2 is SNEGSKA in the germline V gene (reference sequence). This CDR3 has 13 residues. The chain's CDR3 is CSAELAGLREQYF. In DNA form, the CDR3 reads TGCAGTGCGGAACTAGCGGGACTGAGGGAGCAGTACTTC.

The chain couples TRBV20-1 to TRBJ2-1; possibly TRBD2 for D (5 bases). CDR3 length equals 13 residues. Per the germline V gene, CDR1 is DFQATT and CDR2 is SNEGSKA (reference sequence). V lost 8 bases to trimming and J lost 0 bases, with 11 bases between them. CDR3 sequence (DNA): TGCAGTTCCCTTCGGGGCTCCTACAATGAGCAGTTCTTC. This sequence encodes CSSLRGSYNEQFF.

The V gene is TRBV28, the J gene TRBJ2-1, with a tentative D call TRBD2 (5 bases). V was shortened by 5 bases and J by 9 bases, with 17 bases between the two germline ends. The CDR3 is 14 residues long. Germline-derived CDR1 and CDR2 are MDHEN and SYDVKM. This CDR3 reads CASSPRTAAGEQFF. The CDR3 DNA reads as TGTGCCAGCAGTCCCCGGACCGCCGCGGGTGAGCAGTTCTTC.

This chain connects TRBV5-1 to TRBJ2-1; 7 nucleotides line up with TRBD1. V was clipped by 2 bases and J by 7 bases; unmatched bases: 6. CDR1 and CDR2 (germline): SGHRS, YFSETQ. The CDR3 runs to 14 residues. The CDR3 reads CASSFDREGNEQFF. In DNA, the CDR3 is TGCGCCAGCAGCTTCGACAGGGAAGGAAATGAGCAGTTCTTC.

This clonotype was detected many times. This sequence joins TRBV29-1 and TRBJ2-1; D unresolved. This CDR3 spans 14 amino acids. V lost 4 bases and J lost 7, with 17 bases in between. Germline loops: CDR1 SQVTM, CDR2 ANQGSEA. In nucleotides, the CDR3 is TGCAGCGTTGGTTTTATGGAACCTGGGAATGAGCAGTTCTTC. It encodes CSVGFMEPGNEQFF.

This clonotype was seen more than once but under ten times. The chain links TRBV7-2 to TRBJ2-7, with 10 bases matching TRBD2. The CDR3 contains 16 residues. Germline loops: CDR1 SGHTA, CDR2 FQGNSA. The V and J ends lost 8 bases and 3 bases, in that order; junction bases with no gene match: 13. The CDR3 reads CASRLRISSGSYEQYF. DNA for the CDR3: TGTGCCAGCCGCCTAAGGATATCTAGCGGGAGCTACGAGCAGTACTTC.

In its sample, this clonotype was seen many times. The chain couples TRBV29-1 to TRBJ2-1, with 8 bases matching TRBD2. The germline V gene encodes CDR1 SQVTM and CDR2 ANQGSEA. Losses at the gene ends were 8 bases for V and 5 bases for J; bases not matched to a gene: 8. CDR3 length equals 13 residues. CDR3 protein: CSRASGSNNEQFF. The CDR3, as DNA: TGCAGCAGAGCTAGCGGGTCAAACAATGAGCAGTTCTTC.

This clonotype came up many times. This chain joins TRBV6-5 and TRBJ2-7; no clear D. Germline assignment: CDR1 MNHEY and CDR2 SVGAGI. Trimming stripped 0 bases from V and 2 bases from J, with 11 bases between. The CDR3 covers 15 residues. CDR3 in amino acids: CASSYSALGAYEQYF. The CDR3 nucleotides read TGTGCCAGCAGTTACTCGGCATTGGGTGCCTACGAGCAGTACTTC.

The chain is built from TRBV7-9 and TRBJ2-7; D remains ambiguous. V lost 5 bases, J lost 13 bases, and 15 bases lay in between. The CDR3 totals 11 residues. CDR1 is SEHNR, CDR2 FQNEAQ, per germline (reference sequence). The CDR3 DNA is TGTGCCAGCAGCAATGTTTGGTCTTCCTACTTC. It is translated as CASSNVWSSYF.

This clonotype has at least ten counts. The chain carries TRBV6-5 and TRBJ2-7; D is undetermined. Germline V gene lookup returns CDR1 MNHEY and CDR2 SVGAGI. The CDR3 length is 11 residues. V shed 8 bases and J shed 4 bases, with 9 bases lying between them. The CDR3 reads CASSNLYEQYF. The DNA of the CDR3 is TGTGCCAGCTCAAACCTGTACGAGCAGTACTTC.

The V and J genes are TRBV3-1 and TRBJ2-7; the D is unclear. This CDR3 has 13 residues. V was pared by 1 base and J by 3 bases, with 7 bases between. CDR1 is LGHDT, CDR2 YNNKEL, per germline (reference sequence). The CDR3 loop reads CASSQGPFYEQYF. The CDR3 DNA is TGTGCCAGCAGCCAAGGTCCCTTCTACGAGCAGTACTTC.

This clonotype appeared many times. In DNA form, the CDR3 reads TGTGCCATCAGTGAGTCGGCGGCAAGGAATGAGCAGTTCTTC. Amino acid sequence: CAISESAARNEQFF. J is TRBJ2-1 and V is TRBV10-3; D not resolved. Trimming shortened V by 0 bases and J by 7 bases, and 10 bases separated the two germline ends. This CDR3 is 14 amino acids long. CDR1 and CDR2 (germline): ENHRY, SYGVKD.

This clonotype was detected only a few times. The gene calls are TRBV4-2 and TRBJ2-7, with TRBD2 matching over 8 bases. The CDR3 spans 15 residues. In germline, CDR1 is LGHNA, CDR2 YNFKEQ. V dropped 0 bases and J dropped 4; count of bases not matched to a gene: 5. CDR3 bases: TGTGCCAGCAGCCAAGAGGCGGGGGGCGCTTACGAGCAGTACTTC. Translated: CASSQEAGGAYEQYF.

This clonotype was seen a handful of times. The chain employs TRBV14 and TRBJ2-7, with a weak D call TRBD2 (6 bases). Germline-derived CDR1 and CDR2 are SGHDN and FVKESK. With 3 bases removed from V and 2 bases from J, the gap between germline ends came to 14 bases. The CDR3 totals 15 residues. The CDR3 DNA reads TGTGCCAGCAGCCATGGCGGGATCACAACCTACGAGCAGTACTTC. This codes for CASSHGGITTYEQYF.

This clonotype was observed many times. This chain joins TRBV7-6 and TRBJ2-1, with D possibly matching TRBD2 (7 bases). From germline, CDR1 is SGHVS and CDR2 FNYEAQ. The CDR3 runs to 19 residues. V gave up 5 bases and J gave up 0 bases, with 23 bases separating them. CDR3 sequence (DNA): TGTGCCAGCAGCGACAAGGGGGGGACCTTCTTAAGCTCCTACAATGAGCAGTTCTTC. Translation gives CASSDKGGTFLSSYNEQFF.

This clonotype has a count of ten or more. The chain is built from TRBV20-1 and TRBJ2-3, with TRBD2 identical over 7 bases. The CDR3 loop spans 14 amino acids. Germline V CDR1 and CDR2: DFQATT, SNEGSKA (reference sequence). J lost 2 bases, V lost 6 bases, and 8 bases had no gene match. The CDR3 region is CSAPPAGLTDTQYF. Here the CDR3 DNA reads TGCAGTGCCCCTCCAGCGGGACTCACAGATACGCAGTATTTT.

The V and J genes are TRBV29-1 and TRBJ1-2, with D perhaps TRBD1 (6 bases). Germline-derived CDR1 and CDR2 are SQVTM and ANQGSEA. V was pared by 0 bases and J by 6 bases, with 14 bases between. The CDR3 is 14 residues long. CDR3 sequence (DNA): TGCAGCGTTGAAGACCACCGGGGGCGCGATGGCTACACCTTC. Amino acids: CSVEDHRGRDGYTF.

The sample holds many counts of this clonotype. The chain employs TRBV27 and TRBJ2-1; D not certain. The CDR3 is 13 amino acids. The ends were cut back, 6 bases at V and 9 bases at J, with 15 bases in the middle. Germline lookup yields CDR1 MNHEY and CDR2 SMNVEV (reference sequence). The CDR3: CASSFFGRVEQFF. CDR3 DNA: TGTGCCAGCAGCTTCTTTGGACGGGTTGAGCAGTTCTTC.

J is TRBJ2-2 and V is TRBV20-1, with TRBD1 as a possible D gene (6 bases). The CDR3 runs 15 residues. V shed 2 bases and J shed 3 bases, with 13 bases lying between them. Germline CDR1 DFQATT, CDR2 SNEGSKA (reference sequence). CDR3 DNA: TGCAGTGCTAGAATGACAGGCCTAGACACCGGGGAGCTGTTTTTT. It yields the protein CSARMTGLDTGELFF.